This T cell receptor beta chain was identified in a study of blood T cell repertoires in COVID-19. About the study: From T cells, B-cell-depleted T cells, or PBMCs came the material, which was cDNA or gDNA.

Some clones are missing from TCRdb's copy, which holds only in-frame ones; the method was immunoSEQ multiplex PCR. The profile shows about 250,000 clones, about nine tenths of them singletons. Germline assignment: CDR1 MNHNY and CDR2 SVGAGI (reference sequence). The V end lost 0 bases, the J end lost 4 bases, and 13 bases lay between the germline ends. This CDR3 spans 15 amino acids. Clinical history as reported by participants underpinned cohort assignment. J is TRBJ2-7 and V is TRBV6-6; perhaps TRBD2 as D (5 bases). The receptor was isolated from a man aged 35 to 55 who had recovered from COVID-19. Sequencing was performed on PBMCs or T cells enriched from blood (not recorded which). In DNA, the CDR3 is TGTGCCAGCAGTTACTCGATCAGTACTAGTTACGAGCAGTACTTC. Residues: CASSYSISTSYEQYF.